This T cell receptor (beta chain) was documented in a study of T cell repertoires in cytomegalovirus infection. In the study overall: Signatures in public TCR beta sequences pointed to both CMV infection and matching HLA type.

Overall study results and limits: The study identified carriers of CMV plus the relevant HLA from cumulative public TCR beta family frequency.

V shed 6 bases, J shed 7 bases, and the junction held 7 bases outside the gene matches. This CDR3 comprises 14 residues. Per the germline V gene, CDR1 is SGHVS and CDR2 is FQNEAQ. This clonotype was observed many times. The antigen is undetermined. TCRdb re-called the reads through MiXCR, storing one row per CDR3 protein. This table has hundreds of thousands of distinct CDR3 sequences, about 8.8% appearing once. The rearrangement links TRBV7-8 to TRBJ2-2, with 8 positions matching TRBD2. The sequence was obtained from a human donor in good health (CMV status not recorded). Some clones in this sample may be carry-over from other donors' samples. The specimen was PBMCs. The CDR3 bases are TGTGCCAGCAGTTCTGTCGGGAGGGGCGGGGAGCTGTTTTTT. It translates to CASSSVGRGGELFF.